The next 27 T cell receptor beta chains were all read from a single sample in a study of radiation and T cells in renal cell carcinoma (dated by TCRdb to the early 2020s). Receptors were amplified or captured by the immunoSEQ multiplex PCR assay. Drawn from immuneACCESS, this table holds only the in-frame rearrangements with V and J called that TCRdb kept. Clones are partly lost; checked studies trace under half to an unresolved V gene and leave the rest unexplained. The table for this sample lists about 150,000 clones; approximately 88% of them were counted only once. The ten largest clones add up to 10% to 15% of the sample. The sample's time point label, decoded: blood 2 weeks post-SBRT. The meaning of the sample's treatment or condition label: 15 Gy SBRT to primary tumor, nephrectomy 4 weeks later. The sample consisted of blood, taken from a patient whose treatment included radiotherapy and nephrectomy. These receptors were obtained from a woman in her fifties or sixties with renal cell carcinoma.

Comment on this clone: An end of the junction differs from the germline gene, which may be a read error. V usage is TRBV7-7 and J usage is TRBJ2-4, with unresolved D. The germline gives CDR1 SSHAT, CDR2 FNYEAQ (reference sequence). The CDR3 extends over 13 amino acids. The CDR3 sequence is CASSPDLGNIQYF. The CDR3 nucleotides read TGTGCTAGCAGCCCGGACCTGGGTAACATTCAGTACTTC.

V and J are TRBV18 and TRBJ2-7; 10 nucleotides align to TRBD1. Trimming at V came to 3 bases and at J to 0 bases, leaving 2 bases not matched to a gene. The CDR3 runs to 15 residues. Per germline, CDR1 KGHSH and CDR2 LQKENI. CDR3 sequence reads: CASSPGTGDSYEQYF. DNA for the CDR3: TGTGCCAGCTCACCGGGGACAGGGGACTCCTACGAGCAGTACTTC. Looking up the rest from reference TRBV18 and TRBJ2-7 gives the full variable domain: NAGVMQNPRHLVRRRGQEARLRCSPMKGHSHVYWYRQLPEEGLKFMVYLQKENIIDESGMPKERFSAEFPKEGPSILRIQQVVRGDSAAYFCASSPGTGDSYEQYFGPGTRLTVT.

This chain connects TRBV7-2 to TRBJ1-4, with D unresolved. CDR1 and CDR2 from the germline V gene are SGHTA and FQGNSA. There are 15 residues in the CDR3. V lost 1 base and J 2 bases, leaving 8 bases between the germline ends. The chain's CDR3 is CASSLVGGTNEKLFF. CDR3 nucleotide sequence: TGTGCCAGCAGCTTAGTCGGCGGGACTAATGAAAAACTGTTTTTT.

The rearrangement links TRBV9 to TRBJ1-1, with D unclear. The germline V gene has CDR1 SGDLS and CDR2 YYNGEE. The CDR3 sequence is 13 residues long. V was shortened by 4 bases and J by 1 base, with 8 bases between the two germline ends. DNA for the CDR3: TGTGCCAGCAGCACCGAGCAGAACACTGAAGCTTTCTTT. Its translation: CASSTEQNTEAFF.

This chain joins TRBV5-1 and TRBJ1-1; D unresolved. Trimming removed 2 bases from V and 7 bases from J, with 12 bases in between. Germline CDR1 reads SGHRS; CDR2 reads YFSETQ. The length of the CDR3 is 13 residues. The CDR3 spells CASSFDEGLEAFF. CDR3 nucleotides: TGCGCCAGCAGCTTTGATGAGGGCCTTGAAGCTTTCTTT.

This chain links TRBV5-1 with TRBJ2-3; 8 nucleotides agree with TRBD2. J gave up 2 bases and V 0 bases, and 2 bases lay outside the gene matches. Germline V gives CDR1 SGHRS, CDR2 YFSETQ. CDR3 length: 15 amino acids. This CDR3 is CASSLVRGDTDTQYF. In nucleotides, the CDR3 is TGCGCCAGCAGCTTGGTGCGGGGGGACACAGATACGCAGTATTTT.

Only one count was recorded for this clone. V gene TRBV29-1 combines with J gene TRBJ2-3; 7 bases line up with TRBD2. Germline V gene lookup returns CDR1 SQVTM and CDR2 ANQGSEA. J lost 2 bases, V lost 3 bases, and 11 bases had no gene match. This CDR3 contains 16 residues. The DNA of the CDR3 is TGCAGCGTTGAGAGGAACGGCGGGGGTGACACAGATACGCAGTATTTT. This codes for CSVERNGGGDTDTQYF.

The chain joins TRBV7-8 to TRBJ1-4; possibly TRBD1 for D (6 bases). The CDR3 runs 17 residues. Trimming left V 5 bases short and J 0 bases short, with 16 bases between. Germline V gene data show CDR1 as SGHVS and CDR2 as FQNEAQ. The CDR3 nucleotides are TGTGCCAGCAGCCCCCGGGAGGGGGGTGCAACTAATGAAAAACTGTTTTTT. This sequence encodes CASSPREGGATNEKLFF. Together with reference TRBV7-8 and TRBJ1-4, the CDR3 gives the full variable domain: GAGVSQSPRYKVAKRGQDVALRCDPISGHVSLFWYQQALGQGPEFLTYFQNEAQLDKSGLPSDRFFAERPEGSVSTLKIQRTQQEDSAVYLCASSPREGGATNEKLFFGSGTQLSVL.

The chain carries TRBV6-6 and TRBJ1-5, with 8 bases that match TRBD1. V was pared by 5 bases and J by 6 bases, with 3 bases of the junction left unmatched. This CDR3 comprises 13 residues. CDR1 and CDR2 (germline): MNHNY, SVGAGI (reference sequence). DNA for the CDR3: TGTGCCAGCAGTCCACAGGGGGGTCAGCCCCAGCATTTT. Encoded protein: CASSPQGGQPQHF.

The count of this clone is one. The chain employs TRBV6-4 and TRBJ2-1; 16 nucleotides agree with TRBD2. Germline V CDR1 and CDR2: MRHNA, SNTAGT. The CDR3 length is 16 residues. With 6 bases clipped from V and 7 bases from J, the junction kept 6 bases outside the gene matches. In nucleotides, the CDR3 is TGTGCCAGCAGCGGGACTAGCGGGGGGGGTTCGAATGAGCAGTTCTTC. This codes for CASSGTSGGGSNEQFF.

This clone was seen a few times. This rearrangement joins TRBV19 to TRBJ1-1; 7 bases are a match to TRBD1. Trimming removed 4 bases from V and 5 bases from J; junction bases left unmatched: 4. This CDR3 is built from 13 residues. Germline loops: CDR1 LNHDA, CDR2 SQIVND (reference sequence). CDR3 nucleotide sequence: TGTGCCAGTAGTAGTGACAGGGAGACTGAAGCTTTCTTT. Translated: CASSSDRETEAFF.

The rearrangement joins TRBV5-1 to TRBJ1-2; possibly TRBD1 for D (6 bases). This CDR3 spans 13 amino acids. V was trimmed by 3 bases and J by 6 bases, leaving 12 bases between them. CDR1 is SGHRS, CDR2 YFSETQ, per germline. The CDR3 DNA reads TGCGCCAGCAGCTACAGGGTCGACGATGGCTACACCTTC. This encodes CASSYRVDDGYTF.

The chain is built from TRBV21-1 and TRBJ2-5. TRBV21-1 is deemed a pseudogene. The CDR3 sequence is 14 residues long. The CDR3 here is CASKGTRSQETQYF. DNA for the CDR3: TGTGCCAGCAAGGGCACACGGTCCCAAGAGACCCAGTACTTC.

The chain links TRBV11-2 to TRBJ2-7; D may match TRBD1 or TRBD2 (5 bases each). Germline loops: CDR1 SGHAT, CDR2 FQNNGV. Trimming took off 6 bases at V and 3 bases at J, with 18 bases between the two ends. This CDR3 is 15 amino acids long. CDR3 nucleotide sequence: TGTGCCAGCAGTTACCTCACGGGACCCTTCTACGAGCAGTACTTC. It encodes CASSYLTGPFYEQYF.

The J gene is TRBJ1-2, the V gene TRBV6-1; the D is unclear. V dropped 0 bases and J dropped 4 bases, with 6 bases sitting between them. CDR1 MNHNS and CDR2 SASEGT come from the germline V gene. The CDR3 has 13 residues. The CDR3 protein is CASSEAAPYGYTF. DNA for the CDR3: TGTGCCAGCAGTGAAGCGGCCCCCTATGGCTACACCTTC.

This chain joins TRBV18 and TRBJ1-6, with a possible D match to TRBD1 (6 bases). Germline V lookup: CDR1 KGHSH, CDR2 LQKENI. This CDR3 is 15 amino acids long. V lost 4 bases, J lost 5 bases, and 12 bases lay in between. The CDR3 sequence is CASSLDGQNNSPLHF. CDR3 DNA sequence: TGTGCCAGCTCACTCGATGGACAGAATAATTCACCCCTCCACTTT. Complete variable domain (other parts from reference TRBV18 and TRBJ1-6): NAGVMQNPRHLVRRRGQEARLRCSPMKGHSHVYWYRQLPEEGLKFMVYLQKENIIDESGMPKERFSAEFPKEGPSILRIQQVVRGDSAAYFCASSLDGQNNSPLHFGNGTRLTVT.

This chain joins TRBV9 and TRBJ1-5; 8 bases are a match to TRBD1. The CDR3 has 14 residues. Germline V CDR1 and CDR2: SGDLS, YYNGEE. V shed 7 bases, J shed 1 base, and the junction held 4 bases outside the gene matches. The DNA for the CDR3 is TGTGCCAGCTCAGGGGGCTGGAGCAATCAGCCCCAGCATTTT. Its protein is CASSGGWSNQPQHF.

CDR3: CASSRDRAAYEQYF. In nucleotides, the CDR3 is TGTGCCAGCAGCCGGGACAGGGCGGCCTACGAGCAGTACTTC. The rearrangement links TRBV6-1 to TRBJ2-7, with TRBD1 matching over 9 bases. Germline V lookup: CDR1 MNHNS, CDR2 SASEGT. The CDR3 contains 14 residues. V shed 6 bases, J shed 2 bases, and the junction held 5 bases outside the gene matches.

The rearrangement joins TRBV7-9 to TRBJ1-6, with 8 positions matching TRBD1. V was clipped by 2 bases and J by 6 bases; unmatched bases: 3. Germline-derived CDR1 and CDR2 are SEHNR and FQNEAQ (reference sequence). This CDR3 contains 15 residues. CDR3 sequence reads: CASSLNQGANSPLHF. Written as DNA, the CDR3 is TGTGCCAGCAGCTTAAATCAGGGGGCTAATTCACCCCTCCACTTT.

The rearrangement uses TRBV13 and TRBJ2-1; 9 bases fit TRBD2. The CDR3 covers 16 residues. J was trimmed by 6 bases and V by 5 bases; bases with no gene match: 11. Germline CDR1 and CDR2: PRHDT and FYEKMQ (reference sequence). The CDR3 DNA reads as TGTGCCAGCAGCCTTATAGGCGGGGGGGCGGGCAATGAGCAGTTCTTC. The encoded protein is CASSLIGGGAGNEQFF.

In its sample, this clone was seen once. The chain links TRBV5-1 to TRBJ2-1, with D perhaps TRBD2 (5 bases). Per the germline V gene, CDR1 is SGHRS and CDR2 is YFSETQ. With 0 bases removed from V and 5 bases from J, the gap between germline ends came to 9 bases. The CDR3 extends over 14 amino acids. DNA of the CDR3: TGCGCCAGCAGCTTGGAGTACGGGGACAATGAGCAGTTCTTC. Its translation is CASSLEYGDNEQFF.

The chain has TRBV9 and TRBJ2-3; D is perhaps TRBD1 or TRBD2 (6 bases each). V was shortened by 2 bases and J by 4 bases, with 11 bases between the two germline ends. The CDR3 covers 14 residues. The germline CDR1 and CDR2 sequences are SGDLS and YYNGEE. The CDR3 is CASSVGGRPDTQYF. CDR3 nucleotides: TGTGCCAGCAGCGTCGGGGGCCGGCCAGATACGCAGTATTTT.

This clone occurred a few times. The rearrangement links TRBV7-9 to TRBJ1-1, with a weak D call TRBD1 (5 bases). V was clipped by 0 bases and J by 5 bases, with 22 bases between them. Per germline, CDR1 SEHNR and CDR2 FQNEAQ (reference sequence). The CDR3 length is 18 residues. The DNA of the CDR3 is TGTGCCAGCAGCTTAGCGATAGTAATGGGCAGGGTAGGAACTGAAGCTTTCTTT. Amino acids: CASSLAIVMGRVGTEAFF.

The CDR3 region is CASTGVRTLEAFF. The CDR3 nucleotides read TGTGCCAGCACAGGGGTTCGGACCCTTGAAGCTTTCTTT. V gene TRBV5-8 combines with J gene TRBJ1-1, with D tentatively TRBD1 (6 bases). The CDR3 is 13 amino acids. The germline V and J ends were trimmed by 6 bases and 7 bases, with 16 bases remaining between them. The germline CDR1 and CDR2 sequences are SGHTS and YDEGEE. The variable domain in full, with the rest retrieved from reference TRBV5-8 and TRBJ1-1, is EAGVTQSPTHLIKTRGQQATLRCSPISGHTSVYWYQQALGLGLQFLLWYDEGEERNRGNFPPRFSGRQFPNYSSELNVNALELEDSALYLCASTGVRTLEAFFGQGTRLTVV.

This chain connects TRBV19 to TRBJ1-2; D unresolved. CDR1 LNHDA and CDR2 SQIVND come from the germline V gene (reference sequence). The CDR3 is 14 amino acids. V lost 5 bases to trimming and J lost 4 bases, with 14 bases between them. The CDR3 nucleotides are TGTGCCAGTAGTGACCGGGTTGGGTTCTATGGCTACACCTTC. Its translation is CASSDRVGFYGYTF.

The rearrangement links TRBV4-1 to TRBJ1-5; D may be TRBD1 (5 bases). The V and J ends lost 2 bases and 3 bases respectively, with 17 bases between them. The CDR3 consists of 17 residues. The germline V gene encodes CDR1 MGHRA and CDR2 YSYEKL. CDR3 residues: CASSQLPGPDSNQPQHF. The CDR3, as DNA: TGCGCCAGCAGCCAACTCCCGGGACCCGACTCCAATCAGCCCCAGCATTTT.

The chain recombines TRBV30 with TRBJ2-7; TRBD1 matches 9 bases. Germline V gene data show CDR1 as GTSNPN and CDR2 as SVGIG (reference sequence). V was clipped by 2 bases and J by 9 bases; unmatched bases: 14. The CDR3 runs 15 residues. The CDR3 DNA sequence: TGTGCCTGGAGTTCGCCCGGGACAGGGTTACGCCGGCAGTACTTC. It yields the protein CAWSSPGTGLRRQYF.